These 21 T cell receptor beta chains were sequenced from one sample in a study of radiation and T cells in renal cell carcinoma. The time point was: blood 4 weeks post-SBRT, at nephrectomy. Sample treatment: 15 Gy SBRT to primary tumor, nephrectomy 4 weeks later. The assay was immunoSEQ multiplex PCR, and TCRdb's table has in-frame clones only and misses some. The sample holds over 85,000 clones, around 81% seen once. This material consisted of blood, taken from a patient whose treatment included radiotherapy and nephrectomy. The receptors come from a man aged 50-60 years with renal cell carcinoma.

CDR3: CASSADSMNTEAFF. Here the CDR3 DNA reads TGCGCCAGCAGCGCGGACAGCATGAACACTGAAGCTTTCTTT. J is TRBJ1-1 and V is TRBV5-1, with D possibly matching TRBD1 (6 bases). Germline CDR1 reads SGHRS; CDR2 reads YFSETQ. This CDR3 spans 14 amino acids. The V end lost 4 bases, the J end lost 0 bases, and 10 bases lay between the germline ends.

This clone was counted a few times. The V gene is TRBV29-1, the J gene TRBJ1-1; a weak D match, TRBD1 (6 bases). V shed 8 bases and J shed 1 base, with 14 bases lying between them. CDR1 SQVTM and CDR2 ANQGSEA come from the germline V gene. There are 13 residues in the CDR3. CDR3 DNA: TGCAGCCACTCGGAGGGGGGGAACACTGAAGCTTTCTTT. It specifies CSHSEGGNTEAFF.

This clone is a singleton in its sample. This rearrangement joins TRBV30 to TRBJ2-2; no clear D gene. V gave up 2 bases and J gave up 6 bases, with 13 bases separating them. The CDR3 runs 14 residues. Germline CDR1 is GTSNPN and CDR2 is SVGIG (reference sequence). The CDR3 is CAWSPYLEAGELFF. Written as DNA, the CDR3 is TGTGCCTGGAGTCCCTACCTGGAAGCCGGGGAGCTGTTTTTT.

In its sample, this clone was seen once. The CDR3 DNA follows: TGTGCCAGTAAGGCTAGCGGGATTGAGACCCAGTACTTC. Translated, it gives CASKASGIETQYF. The chain carries TRBV19 and TRBJ2-5, with 9 bases identical to TRBD2. The J segment lost 5 bases and the V segment lost 7 bases, leaving 5 bases of the junction unmatched. This CDR3 has 13 amino acids. The germline V gene encodes CDR1 LNHDA and CDR2 SQIVND (reference sequence).

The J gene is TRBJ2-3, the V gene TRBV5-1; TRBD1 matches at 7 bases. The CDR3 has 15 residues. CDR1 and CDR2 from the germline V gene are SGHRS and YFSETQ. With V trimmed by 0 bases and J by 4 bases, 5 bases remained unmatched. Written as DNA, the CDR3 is TGCGCCAGCAGCTTGGTCGGCCAGGGGGCAGATACGCAGTATTTT. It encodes CASSLVGQGADTQYF. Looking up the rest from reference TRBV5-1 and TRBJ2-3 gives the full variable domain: KAGVTQTPRYLIKTRGQQVTLSCSPISGHRSVSWYQQTPGQGLQFLFEYFSETQRNKGNFPGRFSGRQFSNSRSEMNVSTLELGDSALYLCASSLVGQGADTQYFGPGTRLTVL.

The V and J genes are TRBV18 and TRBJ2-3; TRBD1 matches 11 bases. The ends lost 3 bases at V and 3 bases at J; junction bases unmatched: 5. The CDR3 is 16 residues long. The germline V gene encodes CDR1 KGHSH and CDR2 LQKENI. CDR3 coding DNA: TGTGCCAGCTCACCGATTGGGACAGGGGGGACAGATACGCAGTATTTT. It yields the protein CASSPIGTGGTDTQYF. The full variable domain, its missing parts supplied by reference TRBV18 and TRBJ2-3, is NAGVMQNPRHLVRRRGQEARLRCSPMKGHSHVYWYRQLPEEGLKFMVYLQKENIIDESGMPKERFSAEFPKEGPSILRIQQVVRGDSAAYFCASSPIGTGGTDTQYFGPGTRLTVL.

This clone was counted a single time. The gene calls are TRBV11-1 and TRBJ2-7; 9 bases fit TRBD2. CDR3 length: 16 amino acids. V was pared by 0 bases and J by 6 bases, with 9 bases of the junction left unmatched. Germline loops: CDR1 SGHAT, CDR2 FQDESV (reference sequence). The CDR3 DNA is TGTGCCAGCAGCTTAGCGCCTAGCGGGAAGGTCGGCGAGCAGTACTTC. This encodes CASSLAPSGKVGEQYF.

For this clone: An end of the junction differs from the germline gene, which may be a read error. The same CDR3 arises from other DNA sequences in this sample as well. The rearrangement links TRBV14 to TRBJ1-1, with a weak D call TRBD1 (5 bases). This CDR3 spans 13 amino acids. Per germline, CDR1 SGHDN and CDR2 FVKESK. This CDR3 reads CASSYGAETEAFF. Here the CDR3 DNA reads TGTGCTAGCAGCTATGGGGCTGAGACTGAAGCTTTCTTT.

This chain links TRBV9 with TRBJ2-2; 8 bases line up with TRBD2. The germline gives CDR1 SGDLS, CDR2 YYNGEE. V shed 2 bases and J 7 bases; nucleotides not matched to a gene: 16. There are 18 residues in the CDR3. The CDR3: CASSVSGTRILGDGELFF. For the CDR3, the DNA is TGTGCCAGCAGCGTTTCCGGGACTAGGATATTGGGCGACGGGGAGCTGTTTTTT.

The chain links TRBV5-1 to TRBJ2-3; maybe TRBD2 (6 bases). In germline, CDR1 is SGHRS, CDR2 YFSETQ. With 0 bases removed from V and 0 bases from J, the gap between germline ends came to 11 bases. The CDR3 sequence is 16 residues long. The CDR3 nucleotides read TGCGCCAGCAGCTTGGCTCTAGCGACTAGCACAGATACGCAGTATTTT. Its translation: CASSLALATSTDTQYF.

CDR3 region: CASSQASGHFGRYNEQFF. The CDR3 DNA sequence: TGCGCCAGCAGCCAAGCCTCGGGACATTTCGGGAGATACAATGAGCAGTTCTTC. The chain employs TRBV4-1 and TRBJ2-1; D is perhaps TRBD1 or TRBD2 (6 bases each). Germline V gives CDR1 MGHRA, CDR2 YSYEKL. The length of the CDR3 is 18 residues. Trimming left V 1 base short and J 4 bases short, with 20 bases between.

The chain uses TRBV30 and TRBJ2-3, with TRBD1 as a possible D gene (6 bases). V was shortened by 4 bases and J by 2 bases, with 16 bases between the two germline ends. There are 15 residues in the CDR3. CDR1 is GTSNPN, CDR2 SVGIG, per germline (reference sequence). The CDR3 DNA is TGTGCCTGGACCGGGACACCCCCACTCACAGATACGCAGTATTTT. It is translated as CAWTGTPPLTDTQYF.

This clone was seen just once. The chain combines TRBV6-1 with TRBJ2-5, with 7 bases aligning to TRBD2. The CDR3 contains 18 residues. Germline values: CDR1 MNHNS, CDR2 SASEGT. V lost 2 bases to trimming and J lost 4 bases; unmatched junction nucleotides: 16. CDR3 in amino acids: CASSESLGGGRSLETQYF. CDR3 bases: TGTGCCAGCAGTGAAAGTTTGGGGGGAGGGCGTAGTCTAGAGACCCAGTACTTC.

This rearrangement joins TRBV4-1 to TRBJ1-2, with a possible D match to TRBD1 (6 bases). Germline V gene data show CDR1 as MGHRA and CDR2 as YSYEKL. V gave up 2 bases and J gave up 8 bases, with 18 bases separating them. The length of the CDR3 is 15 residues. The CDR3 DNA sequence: TGCGCCAGCAGCCAACAAAGGGCCAGGGGCGAGGGCTACACCTTC. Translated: CASSQQRARGEGYTF.

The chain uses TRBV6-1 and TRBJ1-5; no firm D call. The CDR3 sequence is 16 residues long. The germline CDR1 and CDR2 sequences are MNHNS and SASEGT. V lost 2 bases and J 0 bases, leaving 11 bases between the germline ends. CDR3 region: CASSEKAAGSNQPQHF. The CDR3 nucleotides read TGTGCCAGCAGTGAAAAGGCTGCCGGTAGCAATCAGCCCCAGCATTTT.

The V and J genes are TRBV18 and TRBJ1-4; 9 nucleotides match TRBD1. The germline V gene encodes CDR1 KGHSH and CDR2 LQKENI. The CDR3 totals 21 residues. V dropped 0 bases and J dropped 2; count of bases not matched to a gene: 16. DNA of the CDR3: TGTGCCAGCTCACCACCGCTCGATGACAGGGGGGGGGTTTGGACTAATGAAAAACTGTTTTTT. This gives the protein CASSPPLDDRGGVWTNEKLFF.

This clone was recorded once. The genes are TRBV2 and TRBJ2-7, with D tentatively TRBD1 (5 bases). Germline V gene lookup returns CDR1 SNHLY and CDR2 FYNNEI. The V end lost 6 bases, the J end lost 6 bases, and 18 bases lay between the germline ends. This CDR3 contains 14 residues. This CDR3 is CASSATPGWSEQYF. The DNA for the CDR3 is TGTGCCAGCAGCGCAACGCCAGGGTGGAGCGAGCAGTACTTC.

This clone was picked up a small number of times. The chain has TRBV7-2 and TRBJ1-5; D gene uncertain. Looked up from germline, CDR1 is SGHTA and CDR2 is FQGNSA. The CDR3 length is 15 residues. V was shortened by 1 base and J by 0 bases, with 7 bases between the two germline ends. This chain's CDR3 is CASSLGGFSNQPQHF. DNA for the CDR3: TGTGCCAGCAGCTTAGGGGGATTTAGCAATCAGCCCCAGCATTTT.

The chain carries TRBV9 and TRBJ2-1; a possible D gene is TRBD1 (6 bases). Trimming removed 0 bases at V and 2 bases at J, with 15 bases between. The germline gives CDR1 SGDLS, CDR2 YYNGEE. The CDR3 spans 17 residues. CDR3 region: CASSVERLDSPYNEQFF. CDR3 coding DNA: TGTGCCAGCAGCGTAGAAAGGTTGGACAGCCCCTACAATGAGCAGTTCTTC.

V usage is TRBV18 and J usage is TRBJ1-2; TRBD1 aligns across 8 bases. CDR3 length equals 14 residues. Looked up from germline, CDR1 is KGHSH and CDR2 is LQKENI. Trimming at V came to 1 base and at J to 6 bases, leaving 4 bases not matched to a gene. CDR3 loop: CASSPQKQGDGYTF. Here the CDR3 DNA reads TGTGCCAGCTCACCACAGAAACAGGGGGATGGCTACACCTTC.

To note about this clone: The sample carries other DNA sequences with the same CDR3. The CDR3 sequence is CASSFTDTQYF. As DNA, the CDR3 is TGCGCCAGCAGCTTTACAGATACGCAGTATTTT. The V call is TRBV5-1, the J call TRBJ2-3; the D is unclear. Germline V lookup: CDR1 SGHRS, CDR2 YFSETQ. V gave up 2 bases and J gave up 3 bases, with 1 base separating them. This CDR3 spans 11 amino acids.